Described below is a single TCR beta chain sequence and its context. Its antigen is still unknown. Other DNA sequences within the sample encode an identical CDR3. Every subset had its genomic DNA shared out evenly among several immunoSEQ plates. The input for sorted-subset replicate PCRs was roughly 180 ng DNA, some 28,000 T cell genomes. The protocol was immunoSEQ multiplex PCR, while the TCRdb copy is restricted to in-frame clones and leaves out a portion. This table holds just over 2,000,000 clones, approximately 94% found once. The data originate from a study of shared clonotypes between healthy human individuals. Study-level results: Genetic and exposure-history diversity was limited by the small donor number. Shared clonotypes: 4.5% to 5% naive CD4, about 4% naive CD8, under 2.5% memory CD4, 0.4% memory CD8.

CD45RO-negative, CCR7-selected cells formed the naive CD8 fraction, which excluded terminally differentiated effector memory CD45RA+ cells. V gave up 3 bases and J gave up 2 bases, with 8 bases separating them. The CDR3 is made up of 13 amino acids. Germline-derived CDR1 and CDR2 are SEHNR and FQNEAQ (reference sequence). Sequenced sample: naive CD8+ T cells sorted from blood. This chain joins TRBV7-9 and TRBJ2-7; D call uncertain. The receptor was isolated from a man aged 18-30 years in good health. The CDR3 reads CASSFGPTYEQYF. The DNA of the CDR3 is TGTGCCAGCAGCTTTGGGCCCACCTACGAGCAGTACTTC.